These 19 T cell receptor beta chains came from one sample sequenced in a study of T cells after posttransplantation cyclophosphamide (dated by TCRdb to about 2016). The treatment or condition label here, explained by the study, means: high-dose cyclophosphamide on days +3 and +4 as single-agent GVHD prophylaxis. Busulfan and fludarabine conditioning, a related or unrelated marrow graft, and cyclophosphamide on days +3 and +4 were given to PTCy patients. The library was built by means of the immunoSEQ multiplex PCR assay. Imported from immuneACCESS, the table was reduced by TCRdb to in-frame sequences with V and J called. These copies leave out some clones; in studies compared against another copy, an unresolved V gene accounts for under half, and the cause of the remainder is not known. This sample gives about 16,000 clones in total; 92% of them show up just once. The ten largest clones take up roughly 0.52% of the sample.

This material consisted of CD4+ T cells sorted from blood, taken after allogeneic stem cell transplant with posttransplant cyclophosphamide. Source of these receptors: a male patient aged 60-69 years who received an allogeneic stem cell transplant from a related donor and was CMV-positive. Once a transplant has taken place, some T cells may be donor derived.

Of note for this clone: Other DNA sequences in this specimen translate into the identical CDR3. V gene TRBV7-3 combines with J gene TRBJ2-5; D unresolved. V lost 5 bases and J lost 0, with 7 bases in between. CDR1 is SGHTA, CDR2 FQGTGA, per germline. There are 13 residues in the CDR3. The CDR3 nucleotides are TGTGCCAGCAGCCCCACTAACCAAGAGACCCAGTACTTC. This sequence encodes CASSPTNQETQYF. Combining the CDR3 with reference TRBV7-3 and TRBJ2-5 gives the whole variable domain GAGVSQTPSNKVTEKGKYVELRCDPISGHTALYWYRQSLGQGPEFLIYFQGTGAADDSGLPNDRFFAVRPEGSVSTLKIQRTERGDSAVYLCASSPTNQETQYFGPGTRLLVL.

The rearrangement uses TRBV21-1 and TRBJ2-1; the D call TRBD2 from the table was never checked on the DNA. TRBV21-1 is an annotated pseudogene. CDR3 length equals 16 residues. The CDR3 DNA is TGTGCCAGCAGCAAAATCGGCCTAGTCGGTTACAATGAGCAGTTCTTC. Translating it yields CASSKIGLVGYNEQFF.

The chain is built from TRBV5-1 and TRBJ2-1, with D maybe TRBD1 (5 bases). This CDR3 has 15 residues. Germline V gives CDR1 SGHRS, CDR2 YFSETQ. V lost 4 bases and J lost 4, with 15 bases in between. Here the CDR3 DNA reads TGCGCCAGCAGCCAAACAATGGACATTTACAATGAGCAGTTCTTC. As protein: CASSQTMDIYNEQFF. The whole variable domain, remainder taken from reference TRBV5-1 and TRBJ2-1, is KAGVTQTPRYLIKTRGQQVTLSCSPISGHRSVSWYQQTPGQGLQFLFEYFSETQRNKGNFPGRFSGRQFSNSRSEMNVSTLELGDSALYLCASSQTMDIYNEQFFGPGTRLTVL.

The CDR3 reads CASSSRVGKRGVSYEQYF. For the CDR3, the DNA is TGTGCCAGCAGCTCCCGGGTCGGGAAGCGGGGGGTGTCCTACGAGCAGTACTTC. The chain combines TRBV7-8 with TRBJ2-5; 9 positions agree with TRBD2. TRBJ2-7 matches the DNA end more closely, so the J call is doubtful. The CDR3 has 18 amino acids. Germline CDR1 reads SGHVS; CDR2 reads FQNEAQ.

J is TRBJ2-3 and V is TRBV7-2; 14 nucleotides match TRBD2. Germline CDR1 reads SGHTA; CDR2 reads FQGNSA. The CDR3 consists of 16 residues. V lost 5 bases and J lost 6; bases outside the gene matches: 7. CDR3 in DNA: TGTGCCAGCAGCCGCGCGACTAGCGGGGGGGCGGATACGCAGTATTTT. It yields the protein CASSRATSGGADTQYF.

The V and J genes are TRBV10-3 and TRBJ1-2; D is unclear. The CDR3 runs 12 residues. Germline V gives CDR1 ENHRY, CDR2 SYGVKD. V shed 2 bases and J shed 6 bases, with 7 bases lying between them. The CDR3 reads CAISEPGDGYTF. CDR3 DNA sequence: TGTGCCATCAGTGAGCCCGGGGATGGCTACACCTTC.

The chain has TRBV25-1 and TRBJ1-4, with a tentative D call TRBD1 (6 bases). The CDR3 contains 14 residues. Deletions cut 2 bases from V and 8 bases from J, with 12 bases between. Germline lookup yields CDR1 MGHDK and CDR2 SYGVNS. CDR3 in DNA: TGTGCCAGCAGTGAAAGGGCAGGGGTCGAAAAACTGTTTTTT. Translated: CASSERAGVEKLFF.

This clone appeared a few times. This chain joins TRBV10-3 and TRBJ1-6; D not resolved. V was cut by 3 bases and J by 14 bases, with 8 bases left in between. The germline CDR1 and CDR2 sequences are ENHRY and SYGVKD. This CDR3 comprises 11 residues. The DNA for the CDR3 is TGTGCCATCAGTGATCAGGACTCCCTCCACTTT. Its protein is CAISDQDSLHF.

The chain links TRBV2 to TRBJ2-7, with D perhaps TRBD1 (6 bases). The germline gives CDR1 SNHLY, CDR2 FYNNEI. V was trimmed by 4 bases and J by 1 base, leaving 20 bases between them. The CDR3 runs to 17 residues. CDR3 amino acids: CASSVGRTGKGSYEQYF. CDR3 coding DNA: TGTGCCAGCAGTGTAGGGAGAACAGGGAAAGGTTCCTACGAGCAGTACTTC.

The CDR3 spells CASSFNGGAGETQYF. The CDR3, as DNA: TGTGCCAGCAGCTTTAACGGGGGGGCCGGGGAGACCCAGTACTTC. V usage is TRBV11-2 and J usage is TRBJ2-5; 8 positions agree with TRBD2. Germline CDR1 reads SGHAT; CDR2 reads FQNNGV. The CDR3 loop spans 15 amino acids. Trimming took 3 bases from V and 5 from J; bases not matched to a gene: 8.

The chain employs TRBV30 and TRBJ1-2; D is possibly TRBD1 (5 bases). The CDR3 totals 14 residues. V was shortened by 4 bases and J by 3 bases, with 15 bases between the two germline ends. Germline-derived CDR1 and CDR2 are GTSNPN and SVGIG (reference sequence). The DNA for the CDR3 is TGTGCCTGGACCCGTGGCGGGGGTTACTATGGCTACACCTTC. Encoded protein: CAWTRGGGYYGYTF.

The chain combines TRBV7-6 with TRBJ1-5; 8 bases agree with TRBD1. Germline CDR1 and CDR2: SGHVS and FNYEAQ. CDR3 length equals 18 residues. V dropped 0 bases and J dropped 4; count of bases not matched to a gene: 11. CDR3 DNA sequence: TGTGCCAGCAGCTTAGCGGAGGGAGCAGGGGGCGGGAATCAGCCCCAGCATTTT. It codes for CASSLAEGAGGGNQPQHF.

This clone was seen just once. The chain joins TRBV9 to TRBJ1-1; D possibly corresponds to TRBD1 (5 bases). Germline values: CDR1 SGDLS, CDR2 YYNGEE. The length of the CDR3 is 13 residues. V shed 1 base and J shed 6 bases, with 10 bases lying between them. CDR3 sequence reads: CASSVSGAPEAFF. DNA of the CDR3: TGTGCCAGCAGCGTAAGTGGGGCCCCTGAAGCTTTCTTT. The variable domain in full, completed from reference TRBV9 and TRBJ1-1, reads DSGVTQTPKHLITATGQRVTLRCSPRSGDLSVYWYQQSLDQGLQFLIQYYNGEERAKGNILERFSAQQFPDLHSELNLSSLELGDSALYFCASSVSGAPEAFFGQGTRLTVV.

The rearrangement joins TRBV4-3 to TRBJ1-1; D is unresolved. The length of the CDR3 is 15 residues. The germline V and J ends were trimmed by 0 bases and 0 bases, with 8 bases remaining between them. Germline CDR1 LGHNA, CDR2 YSLEER. This chain's CDR3 is CASSQEYSMNTEAFF. CDR3 DNA sequence: TGCGCCAGCAGCCAAGAGTACAGCATGAACACTGAAGCTTTCTTT.

A note on this clone: Other DNA sequences from this sample encode an identical CDR3 as well. The chain links TRBV19 to TRBJ1-1; TRBD1 matches at 8 bases. V lost 5 bases to trimming and J lost 7 bases; unmatched junction nucleotides: 6. Per the germline V gene, CDR1 is LNHDA and CDR2 is SQIVND (reference sequence). This CDR3 comprises 13 residues. The CDR3 DNA is TGTGCCAGTAGTTCAGACAGGGGAAATGAAGCTTTCTTT. Residues: CASSSDRGNEAFF.

The gene calls are TRBV18 and TRBJ2-7, with D unresolved. Trimming pared 1 base from V and 6 bases from J, leaving 10 bases between. The CDR3 consists of 13 residues. The V gene's germline CDR1 is KGHSH and CDR2 LQKENI. The chain's CDR3 is CASSPQQKAEQYF. CDR3 bases: TGTGCCAGCTCACCACAACAGAAGGCCGAGCAGTACTTC.

The chain carries TRBV29-1 and TRBJ2-5; 8 nucleotides line up with TRBD2. The CDR3 covers 14 residues. In germline, CDR1 is SQVTM, CDR2 ANQGSEA. V lost 3 bases and J lost 4; bases outside the gene matches: 7. The CDR3 spells CSVERGTSLETQYF. The CDR3 DNA reads TGCAGCGTTGAGCGGGGGACTAGTTTAGAGACCCAGTACTTC. Variable domain in full (rest from reference TRBV29-1 and TRBJ2-5): SAVISQKPSRDICQRGTSLTIQCQVDSQVTMMFWYRQQPGQSLTLIATANQGSEATYESGFVIDKFPISRPNLTFSTLTVSNMSPEDSSIYLCSVERGTSLETQYFGPGTRLLVL.

The chain combines TRBV28 with TRBJ1-2; D possibly corresponds to TRBD1 (6 bases). The CDR3 consists of 16 residues. Trimming pared 3 bases from V and 3 bases from J, leaving 17 bases between. Germline CDR1 is MDHEN and CDR2 is SYDVKM. CDR3 in amino acids: CASSLTQGTRDYGYTF. CDR3 DNA: TGTGCCAGCAGTTTGACCCAGGGGACAAGGGACTATGGCTACACCTTC.

This chain uses TRBV14 with TRBJ1-4; 8 bases map to TRBD1. This CDR3 is 15 amino acids long. Germline CDR1 SGHDN, CDR2 FVKESK. V lost 4 bases to trimming and J lost 6 bases; unmatched junction nucleotides: 7. The CDR3 DNA reads as TGTGCCAGCAGCCCCGGACAGGGATTTTATGAAAAACTGTTTTTT. Translation gives CASSPGQGFYEKLFF. Combining the CDR3 with reference TRBV14 and TRBJ1-4 gives the whole variable domain EAGVTQFPSHSVIEKGQTVTLRCDPISGHDNLYWYRRVMGKEIKFLLHFVKESKQDESGMPNNRFLAERTGGTYSTLKVQPAELEDSGVYFCASSPGQGFYEKLFFGSGTQLSVL.